These 19 T cell receptor beta chains originate from one sample sequenced in a study of cytomegalovirus exposure and HLA in healthy donors. Vbeta (60) and Jbeta (13) primers were used in the PCR. The table came from immunoSEQ multiplex PCR; TCRdb's copy has only in-frame clones and leaves some out. Altogether over 150,000 clones are present, 75% to 85% being singletons, with the ten largest covering more than 0.75%. The sequencing sample was made of PBMCs. The receptors stem from a girl under 10 years old in good health and CMV-seropositive.

The chain uses TRBV5-1 and TRBJ2-5; TRBD2 matches 11 bases. The V gene's germline CDR1 is SGHRS and CDR2 YFSETQ. This CDR3 has 16 amino acids. Trimming cost V 2 bases and J 4 bases; bases outside gene matches: 7. The CDR3 spells CASSFSLAGEVETQYF. The DNA for the CDR3 is TGCGCCAGCAGCTTCTCACTAGCGGGAGAGGTAGAGACCCAGTACTTC.

The rearrangement links TRBV4-2 to TRBJ1-2, with unresolved D. CDR3 length equals 14 residues. The ends were cut back, 0 bases at V and 4 bases at J, with 9 bases in the middle. Germline CDR1 LGHNA, CDR2 YNFKEQ. This CDR3 is CASSQEFEVYGYTF. Here the CDR3 DNA reads TGTGCCAGCAGCCAAGAGTTTGAGGTCTATGGCTACACCTTC.

The genes are TRBV15 and TRBJ2-5; 12 bases match TRBD2. Germline V gene sequence: CDR1 LNHNV, CDR2 YYDKDF (reference sequence). V lost 1 base and J lost 3; bases outside the gene matches: 3. The CDR3 is 16 amino acids. CDR3 in DNA: TGTGCCACCAGCAGAGGGCTAGCGGGAGGGGAAGAGACCCAGTACTTC. The encoded protein is CATSRGLAGGEETQYF. The complete variable domain, with remaining parts taken from reference TRBV15 and TRBJ2-5, reads DAMVIQNPRYQVTQFGKPVTLSCSQTLNHNVMYWYQQKSSQAPKLLFHYYDKDFNNEADTPDNFQSRRPNTSFCFLDIRSPGLGDTAMYLCATSRGLAGGEETQYFGPGTRLLVL.

The V and J genes are TRBV4-1 and TRBJ1-5; no clear D. The germline gives CDR1 MGHRA, CDR2 YSYEKL. Trimming cost V 4 bases and J 3 bases, with 16 bases left between them. The CDR3 runs 16 residues. The CDR3 DNA reads as TGCGCCAGCAGCCGGCAGATGATGATACCCAATCAGCCCCAGCATTTT. Amino acids: CASSRQMMIPNQPQHF.

This clone was seen just once. J is TRBJ2-6 and V is TRBV27; possibly TRBD1 for D (6 bases). Germline assignment: CDR1 MNHEY and CDR2 SMNVEV (reference sequence). Trimming shortened V by 6 bases and J by 3 bases, and 15 bases separated the two germline ends. This CDR3 region has 16 residues. The CDR3 sequence: CASSRQDLGGANVLTF. In nucleotides, the CDR3 is TGTGCCAGCAGCCGACAGGACTTGGGTGGGGCCAACGTCCTGACTTTC.

V and J are TRBV6-5 and TRBJ2-1; 9 nucleotides line up with TRBD1. The germline V gene has CDR1 MNHEY and CDR2 SVGAGI. CDR3 length equals 14 residues. The J segment lost 8 bases and the V segment lost 6 bases, leaving 8 bases of the junction unmatched. The CDR3 DNA reads as TGTGCCAGCAGCAACCCGGGACAGGGCGATGAGCAGTTCTTC. Translated, it gives CASSNPGQGDEQFF.

The genes are TRBV19 and TRBJ2-7, with TRBD2 matching 9 bases. The CDR3 consists of 15 residues. V dropped 7 bases and J dropped 2; count of bases not matched to a gene: 9. Germline lookup yields CDR1 LNHDA and CDR2 SQIVND (reference sequence). CDR3 in amino acids: CASMAGASGAYEQYF. Here the CDR3 DNA reads TGTGCCAGTATGGCCGGTGCTAGCGGGGCCTACGAGCAGTACTTC.

This clone came up a few times. The chain couples TRBV6-1 to TRBJ1-1, with 9 bases fitting TRBD1. CDR1 MNHNS and CDR2 SASEGT come from the germline V gene. CDR3 length: 15 residues. After removal of 7 bases from V and 1 base from J, the junction contained 7 bases not matched to a gene. Here the CDR3 reads CASKSPGQGNTEAFF. The CDR3 bases are TGTGCCAGCAAGTCACCGGGACAGGGGAACACTGAAGCTTTCTTT.

The chain recombines TRBV30 with TRBJ1-1, with 8 bases identical to TRBD1. This CDR3 has 13 residues. CDR1 GTSNPN and CDR2 SVGIG come from the germline V gene (reference sequence). V lost 2 bases to trimming and J lost 11 bases; unmatched junction nucleotides: 10. DNA for the CDR3: TGTGCCTGGAGTCCCTATTCGACAGGGGCGGCTTTCTTT. It specifies CAWSPYSTGAAFF.

The chain links TRBV7-9 to TRBJ2-5; D call uncertain. The germline gives CDR1 SEHNR, CDR2 FQNEAQ (reference sequence). CDR3 length: 15 amino acids. V lost 5 bases, J lost 1 base, and 14 bases lay in between. CDR3 sequence: CASSHSGQTQETQYF. In DNA form, the CDR3 reads TGTGCCAGCAGCCACTCTGGGCAGACCCAAGAGACCCAGTACTTC.

This chain links TRBV4-1 with TRBJ2-4; a weak D match, TRBD2 (5 bases). Germline-derived CDR1 and CDR2 are MGHRA and YSYEKL. This CDR3 is built from 18 residues. Trimming took 0 bases from V and 7 from J, leaving 22 bases between them. CDR3 sequence reads: CASSQDNARAGVLNIQYF. The CDR3 DNA follows: TGCGCCAGCAGCCAAGATAACGCGAGGGCCGGCGTGTTGAACATTCAGTACTTC.

The genes are TRBV28 and TRBJ1-5; D is possibly TRBD1 (6 bases). Trimming cost V 4 bases and J 2 bases, with 15 bases left between them. Germline CDR1 MDHEN, CDR2 SYDVKM. The CDR3 sequence is 16 residues long. CDR3 residues: CASSSRGRGGNQPQHF. For the CDR3, the DNA is TGTGCCAGCAGTTCGCGTGGGAGGGGGGGCAATCAGCCCCAGCATTTT.

V and J are TRBV30 and TRBJ1-4; D is unclear. V lost 0 bases and J lost 8, with 13 bases in between. The germline gives CDR1 GTSNPN, CDR2 SVGIG (reference sequence). This CDR3 has 14 residues. The CDR3 sequence: CAWSVGAGGEKLFF. The DNA for the CDR3 is TGTGCCTGGAGTGTAGGCGCAGGTGGGGAAAAACTGTTTTTT.

This chain connects TRBV6-5 to TRBJ2-1; 9 nucleotides line up with TRBD2. The CDR3 loop spans 14 amino acids. The trim removed 6 bases at V and 3 bases at J, leaving 3 bases unmatched. In germline, CDR1 is MNHEY, CDR2 SVGAGI. Here the CDR3 DNA reads TGTGCCAGCAGACTACTAGCGGGCTACAATGAGCAGTTCTTC. This codes for CASRLLAGYNEQFF.

V is TRBV30 and J is TRBJ2-7; 8 bases align to TRBD2. CDR3 length: 11 residues. V trimming: 2 bases; J trimming: 11 bases; junction bases outside the gene matches: 5. CDR1 is GTSNPN and CDR2 is SVGIG in the germline V gene (reference sequence). The CDR3 loop reads CAWSSGRQKYF. In DNA, the CDR3 is TGTGCCTGGAGTAGCGGGAGACAGAAGTACTTC.

The J gene is TRBJ1-5, the V gene TRBV28, with 11 bases that match TRBD1. Germline values: CDR1 MDHEN, CDR2 SYDVKM. V shed 5 bases, J shed 4 bases, and the junction held 16 bases outside the gene matches. The CDR3 is 19 residues long. CDR3 sequence (DNA): TGTGCCAGCAGTCTCCCCCACACCGGGACAGGGGGACGGAATCAGCCCCAGCATTTT. Amino acids: CASSLPHTGTGGRNQPQHF.

This chain links TRBV11-3 with TRBJ2-2, with 8 positions matching TRBD2. The V segment lost 4 bases and the J segment 7 bases; nucleotides outside the gene matches: 14. The CDR3 loop spans 17 amino acids. Germline assignment: CDR1 SGHNT and CDR2 YENEEA. This chain's CDR3 is CASSSHFGAGDIGELFF. DNA for the CDR3: TGTGCCAGCAGCTCCCACTTCGGAGCGGGAGATATCGGGGAGCTGTTTTTT.

The J gene is TRBJ1-5, the V gene TRBV28, with D perhaps TRBD1 (5 bases). The ends were cut back, 4 bases at V and 7 bases at J, with 11 bases in the middle. The CDR3 consists of 13 residues. Germline V gene lookup returns CDR1 MDHEN and CDR2 SYDVKM. CDR3 residues: CASSWRGSQPQHF. CDR3 bases: TGTGCCAGCAGTTGGAGGGGAAGCCAGCCCCAGCATTTT.

The chain is built from TRBV15 and TRBJ2-3, with D possibly TRBD2 on 6 matching bases. Germline loops: CDR1 LNHNV, CDR2 YYDKDF (reference sequence). The CDR3 has 15 residues. V was pared by 5 bases and J by 1 base, with 13 bases between. Here the CDR3 DNA reads TGTGCCACCAGCCTGCGGGATTCGCGCACAGATACGCAGTATTTT. Its translation is CATSLRDSRTDTQYF.